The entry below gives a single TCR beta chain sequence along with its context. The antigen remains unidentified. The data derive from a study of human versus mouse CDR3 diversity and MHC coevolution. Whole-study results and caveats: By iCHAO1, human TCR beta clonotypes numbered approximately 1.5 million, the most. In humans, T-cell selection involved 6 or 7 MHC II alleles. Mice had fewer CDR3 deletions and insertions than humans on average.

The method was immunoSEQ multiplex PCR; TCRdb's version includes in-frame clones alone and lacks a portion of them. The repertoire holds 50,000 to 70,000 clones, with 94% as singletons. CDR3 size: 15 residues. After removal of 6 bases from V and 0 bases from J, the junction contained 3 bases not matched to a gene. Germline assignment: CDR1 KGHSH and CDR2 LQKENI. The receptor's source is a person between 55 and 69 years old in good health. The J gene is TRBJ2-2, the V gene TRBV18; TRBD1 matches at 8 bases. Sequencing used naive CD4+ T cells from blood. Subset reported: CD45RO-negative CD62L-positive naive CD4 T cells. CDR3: CASSQGQANTGELFF. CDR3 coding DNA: TGTGCCAGCTCCCAGGGACAGGCGAACACCGGGGAGCTGTTTTTT.